This TCR beta chain was sequenced for a study of vaccination effects on CD4 cells after COVID-19. The study, taken as a whole, reports: Whether induced by infection or by vaccine, clones showed marked clonal contraction late after vaccination.

Scientists isolated CD4+ T cells after a roughly ten-day culture period ended. As their vaccination, participants received two doses of either BNT162b2 or mRNA-1273. Testing of the vaccine recipients showed negative nucleocapsid antibodies and no prior SARS-CoV-2 infection. Sequencing was performed with immunoSEQ multiplex PCR; in TCRdb, only in-frame clones are kept and a portion is missing. Of more than 60,000 clones listed, roughly 81% are singletons. CDR3 size: 13 residues. Germline CDR1 SNHLY, CDR2 FYNNEI. V dropped 7 bases and J dropped 2; count of bases not matched to a gene: 3. For this clone: Its antigen is not identified.

The chain is built from TRBV2 and TRBJ2-3, with 7 bases lining up with TRBD1. Sequencing used CD4+ T cells from PBMCs cultured without peptide, obtained after COVID-19 vaccination. The clonotype comes from a human donor who received a COVID-19 vaccine. CDR3 residues: CASTGQTTDTQYF. CDR3 sequence (DNA): TGTGCCAGCACGGGACAGACCACAGATACGCAGTATTTT.